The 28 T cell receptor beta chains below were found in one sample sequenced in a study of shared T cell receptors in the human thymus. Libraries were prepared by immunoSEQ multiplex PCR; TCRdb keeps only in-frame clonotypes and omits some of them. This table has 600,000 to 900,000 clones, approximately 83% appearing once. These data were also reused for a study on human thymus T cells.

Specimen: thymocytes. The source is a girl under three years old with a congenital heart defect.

This CDR3 is CASSQKSGERGTYEQYF. DNA for the CDR3: TGTGCCAGCAGCCAAAAAAGTGGAGAGCGGGGGACCTACGAGCAGTACTTC. The rearrangement joins TRBV16 to TRBJ2-7; 8 bases are shared with TRBD2. V gave up 2 bases and J gave up 2 bases; unmatched junction bases: 11. The CDR3 runs 17 residues. Germline V lookup: CDR1 KGHSY, CDR2 FQNENV.

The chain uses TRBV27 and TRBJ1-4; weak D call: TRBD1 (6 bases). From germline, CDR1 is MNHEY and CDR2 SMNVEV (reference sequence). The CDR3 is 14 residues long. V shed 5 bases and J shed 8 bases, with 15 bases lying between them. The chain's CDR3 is CASSPPGTWEKLFF. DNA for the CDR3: TGTGCCAGCAGTCCACCCGGGACATGGGAAAAACTGTTTTTT.

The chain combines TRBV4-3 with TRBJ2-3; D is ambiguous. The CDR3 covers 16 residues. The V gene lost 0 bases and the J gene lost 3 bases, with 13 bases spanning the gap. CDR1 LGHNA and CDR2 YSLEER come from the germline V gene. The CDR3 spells CASSQDFSAGTDTQYF. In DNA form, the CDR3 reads TGCGCCAGCAGCCAAGATTTCAGCGCCGGAACAGATACGCAGTATTTT.

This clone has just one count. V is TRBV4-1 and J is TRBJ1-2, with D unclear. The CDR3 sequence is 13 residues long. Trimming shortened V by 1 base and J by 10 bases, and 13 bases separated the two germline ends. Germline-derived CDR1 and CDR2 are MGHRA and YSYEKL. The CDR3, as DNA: TGCGCCAGCAGCCAAGTTTTGGGCGCAGACTACACCTTC. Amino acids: CASSQVLGADYTF.

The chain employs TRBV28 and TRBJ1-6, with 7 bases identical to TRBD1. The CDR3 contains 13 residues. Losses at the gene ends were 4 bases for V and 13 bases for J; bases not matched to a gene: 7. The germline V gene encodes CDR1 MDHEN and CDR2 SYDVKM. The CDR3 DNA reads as TGTGCCAGCAGTTCGGAGACAGGGTCGCCCCTCCACTTT. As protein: CASSSETGSPLHF.

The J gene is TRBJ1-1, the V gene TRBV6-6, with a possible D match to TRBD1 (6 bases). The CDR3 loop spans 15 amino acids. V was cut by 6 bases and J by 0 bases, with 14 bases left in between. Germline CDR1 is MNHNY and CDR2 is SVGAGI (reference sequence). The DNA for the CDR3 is TGTGCCAGCAGCCGGGGGGGGCCTATGAACACTGAAGCTTTCTTT. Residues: CASSRGGPMNTEAFF.

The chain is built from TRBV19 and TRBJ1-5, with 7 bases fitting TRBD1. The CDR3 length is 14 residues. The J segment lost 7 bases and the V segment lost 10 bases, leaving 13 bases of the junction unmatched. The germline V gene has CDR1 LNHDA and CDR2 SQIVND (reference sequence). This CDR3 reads CATSTGQAGQPQHF. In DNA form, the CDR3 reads TGTGCCACAAGTACCGGACAGGCCGGCCAGCCCCAGCATTTT.

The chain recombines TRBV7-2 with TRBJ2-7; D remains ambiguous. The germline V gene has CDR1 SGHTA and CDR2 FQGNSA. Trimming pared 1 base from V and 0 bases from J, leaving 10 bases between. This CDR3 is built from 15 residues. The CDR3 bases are TGTGCCAGCAGCTTAGACAGAAGTGGCTCCTACGAGCAGTACTTC. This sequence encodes CASSLDRSGSYEQYF. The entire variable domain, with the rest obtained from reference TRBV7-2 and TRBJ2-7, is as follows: GAGVSQSPSNKVTEKGKDVELRCDPISGHTALYWYRQSLGQGLEFLIYFQGNSAPDKSGLPSDRFSAERTGGSVSTLTIQRTQQEDSAVYLCASSLDRSGSYEQYFGPGTRLTVT.

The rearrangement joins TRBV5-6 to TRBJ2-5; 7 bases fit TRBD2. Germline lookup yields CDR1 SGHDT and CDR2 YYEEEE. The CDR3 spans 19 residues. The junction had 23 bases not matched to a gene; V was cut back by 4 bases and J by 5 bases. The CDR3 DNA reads TGTGCCAGCAGCCAAGCCCCCCAGGGCGGACGGGAGGTTTCGGAGACCCAGTACTTC. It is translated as CASSQAPQGGREVSETQYF.

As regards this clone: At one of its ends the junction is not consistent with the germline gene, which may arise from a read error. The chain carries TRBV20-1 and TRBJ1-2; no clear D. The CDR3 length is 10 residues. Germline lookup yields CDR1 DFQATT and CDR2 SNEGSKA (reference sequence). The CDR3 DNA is TGCAGTCCCAGAGGGAGCTTCACGGACTTC. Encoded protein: CSPRGSFTDF.

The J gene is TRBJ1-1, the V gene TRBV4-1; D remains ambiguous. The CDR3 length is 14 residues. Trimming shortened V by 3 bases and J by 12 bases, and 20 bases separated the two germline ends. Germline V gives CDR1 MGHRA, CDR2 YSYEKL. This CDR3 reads CASSQSSDGRDSFF. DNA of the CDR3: TGCGCCAGCAGCCAGTCCTCCGATGGCCGCGACTCTTTCTTT.

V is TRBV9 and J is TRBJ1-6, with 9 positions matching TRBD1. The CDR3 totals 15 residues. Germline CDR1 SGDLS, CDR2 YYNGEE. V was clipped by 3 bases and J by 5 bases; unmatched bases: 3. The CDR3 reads CASSGGQGNNSPLHF. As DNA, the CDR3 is TGTGCCAGCAGCGGGGGACAGGGCAATAATTCACCCCTCCACTTT. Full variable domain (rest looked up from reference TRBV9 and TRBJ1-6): DSGVTQTPKHLITATGQRVTLRCSPRSGDLSVYWYQQSLDQGLQFLIQYYNGEERAKGNILERFSAQQFPDLHSELNLSSLELGDSALYFCASSGGQGNNSPLHFGNGTRLTVT.

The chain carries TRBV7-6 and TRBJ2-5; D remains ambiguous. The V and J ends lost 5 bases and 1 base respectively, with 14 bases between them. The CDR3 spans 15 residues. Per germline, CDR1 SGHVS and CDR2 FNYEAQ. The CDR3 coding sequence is TGTGCCAGCAGCCCCCCCCTGACATCCCAAGAGACCCAGTACTTC. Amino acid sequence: CASSPPLTSQETQYF.

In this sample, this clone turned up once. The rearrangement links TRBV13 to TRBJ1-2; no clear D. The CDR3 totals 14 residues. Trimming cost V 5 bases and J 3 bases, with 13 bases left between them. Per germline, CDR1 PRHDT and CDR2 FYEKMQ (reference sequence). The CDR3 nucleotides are TGTGCCAGCAGCCTGAGGCGGGGTGACTATGGCTACACCTTC. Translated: CASSLRRGDYGYTF.

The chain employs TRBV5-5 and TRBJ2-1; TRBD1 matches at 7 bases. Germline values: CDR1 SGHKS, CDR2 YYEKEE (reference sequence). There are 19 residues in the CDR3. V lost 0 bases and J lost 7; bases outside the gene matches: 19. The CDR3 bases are TGTGCCAGCAGCTTGGGTTCATGGTACGGGACAGTTAAACCTAATGAGCAGTTCTTC. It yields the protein CASSLGSWYGTVKPNEQFF.

CDR3 nucleotides: TGTGCCAGCCTTAGCGGGGGGGCCCCAGATACGCAGTATTTT. Translating it yields CASLSGGAPDTQYF. The chain carries TRBV5-6 and TRBJ2-3; 11 positions agree with TRBD2. After removal of 7 bases from V and 4 bases from J, the junction contained 5 bases not matched to a gene. The CDR3 totals 14 residues. Per germline, CDR1 SGHDT and CDR2 YYEEEE.

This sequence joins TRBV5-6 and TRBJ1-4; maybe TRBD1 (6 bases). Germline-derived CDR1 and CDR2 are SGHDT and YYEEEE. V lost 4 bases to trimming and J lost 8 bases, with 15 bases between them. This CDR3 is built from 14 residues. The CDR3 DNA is TGTGCCAGCAGCCCGAAGTTACAGGGAGAAAAACTGTTTTTT. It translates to CASSPKLQGEKLFF.

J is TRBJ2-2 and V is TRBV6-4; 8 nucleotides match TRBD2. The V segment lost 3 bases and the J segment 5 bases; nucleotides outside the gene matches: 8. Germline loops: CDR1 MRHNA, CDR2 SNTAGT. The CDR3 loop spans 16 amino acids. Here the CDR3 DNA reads TGTGCCAGCAGTGAATCCGGGACTAGTGAAACCGGGGAGCTGTTTTTT. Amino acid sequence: CASSESGTSETGELFF.

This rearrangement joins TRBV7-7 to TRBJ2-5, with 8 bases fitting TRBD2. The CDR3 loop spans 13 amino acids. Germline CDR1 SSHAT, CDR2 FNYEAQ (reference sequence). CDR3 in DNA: TGTGCTACGGGGGGGACCGGGGAAGAGACCCAGTACTTC. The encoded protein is CATGGTGEETQYF.

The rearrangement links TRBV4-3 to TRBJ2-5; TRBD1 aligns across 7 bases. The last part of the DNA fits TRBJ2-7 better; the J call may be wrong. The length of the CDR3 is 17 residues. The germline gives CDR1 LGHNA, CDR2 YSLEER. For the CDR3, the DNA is TGCGCCAGCAGCCCAAGTGGGAATAGGGACAGATCCTACGAGCAGTACTTC. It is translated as CASSPSGNRDRSYEQYF.

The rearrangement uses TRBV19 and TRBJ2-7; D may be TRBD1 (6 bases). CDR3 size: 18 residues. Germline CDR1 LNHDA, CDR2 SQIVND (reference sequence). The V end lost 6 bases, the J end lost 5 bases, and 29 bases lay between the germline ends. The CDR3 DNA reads TGTGCCAGTAGCACCGCCCCCGTGGGTAGGCCCCACAGGGACGAGCAGTACTTC. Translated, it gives CASSTAPVGRPHRDEQYF. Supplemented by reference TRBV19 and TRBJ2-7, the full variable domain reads DGGITQSPKYLFRKEGQNVTLSCEQNLNHDAMYWYRQDPGQGLRLIYYSQIVNDFQKGDIAEGYSVSREKKESFPLTVTSAQKNPTAFYLCASSTAPVGRPHRDEQYFGPGTRLTVT.

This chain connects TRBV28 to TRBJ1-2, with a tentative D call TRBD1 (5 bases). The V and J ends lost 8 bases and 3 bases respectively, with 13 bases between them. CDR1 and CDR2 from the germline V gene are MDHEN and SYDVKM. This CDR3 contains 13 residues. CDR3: CASGTGVDYGYTF. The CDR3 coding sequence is TGTGCCAGCGGCACAGGCGTCGACTATGGCTACACCTTC.

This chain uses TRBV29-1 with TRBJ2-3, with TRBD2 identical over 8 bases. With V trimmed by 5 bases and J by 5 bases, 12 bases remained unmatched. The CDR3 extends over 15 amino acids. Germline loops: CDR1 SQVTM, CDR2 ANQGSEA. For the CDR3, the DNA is TGCAGCGTTCAACTAGCGGCCCGACGGGGAGATACGCAGTATTTT. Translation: CSVQLAARRGDTQYF.

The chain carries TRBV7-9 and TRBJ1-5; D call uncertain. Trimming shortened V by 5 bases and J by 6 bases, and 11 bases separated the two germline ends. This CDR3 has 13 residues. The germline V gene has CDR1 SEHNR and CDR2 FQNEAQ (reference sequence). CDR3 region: CASSERAAQPQHF. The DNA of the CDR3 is TGTGCCAGCAGCGAAAGAGCGGCTCAGCCCCAGCATTTT.

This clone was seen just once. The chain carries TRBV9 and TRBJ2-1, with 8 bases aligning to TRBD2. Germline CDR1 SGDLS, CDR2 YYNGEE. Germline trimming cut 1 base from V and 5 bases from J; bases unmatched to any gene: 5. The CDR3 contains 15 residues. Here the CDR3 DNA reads TGTGCCAGCAGCGTACTGAGCGGGGGAGACAATGAGCAGTTCTTC. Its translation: CASSVLSGGDNEQFF.

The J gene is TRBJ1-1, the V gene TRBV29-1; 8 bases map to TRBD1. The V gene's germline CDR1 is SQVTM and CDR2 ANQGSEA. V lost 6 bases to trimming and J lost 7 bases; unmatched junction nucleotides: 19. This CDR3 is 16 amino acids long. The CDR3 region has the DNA TGCAGCGTGATCCAGGACAGGCGTGCAGGGGGCCTTGAAGCTTTCTTT. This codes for CSVIQDRRAGGLEAFF.

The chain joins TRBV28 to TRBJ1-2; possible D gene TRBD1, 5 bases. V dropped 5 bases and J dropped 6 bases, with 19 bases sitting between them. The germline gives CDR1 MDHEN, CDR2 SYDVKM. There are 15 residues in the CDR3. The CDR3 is CASSRDGRGRNGYTF. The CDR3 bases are TGTGCCAGCAGTCGAGATGGTCGGGGGAGGAATGGCTACACCTTC.

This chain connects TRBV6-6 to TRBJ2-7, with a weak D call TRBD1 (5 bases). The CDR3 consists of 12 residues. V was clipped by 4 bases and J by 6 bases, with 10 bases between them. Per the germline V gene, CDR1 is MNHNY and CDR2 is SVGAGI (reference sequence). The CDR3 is CASSCRVIEQYF. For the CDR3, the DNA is TGTGCCAGCAGTTGCAGGGTGATCGAGCAGTACTTC.